This entry lists 26 T cell receptor beta chains sequenced from one sample in a study of cytomegalovirus exposure and HLA in healthy donors. The primer mix had 60 Vbeta and 13 Jbeta primers. Sequencing used immunoSEQ multiplex PCR; TCRdb keeps in-frame clones, though not all of them. This sample yields 140,000 to 150,000 clones, of which about 64% are seen a single time; about 4.5% belongs to the top ten. The source material was PBMCs. The source of these receptors is a man in his sixties in good health and CMV-seronegative.

The chain is built from TRBV7-2 and TRBJ2-7, with no clear D. Germline-derived CDR1 and CDR2 are SGHTA and FQGNSA. V was cut by 0 bases and J by 4 bases, with 7 bases left in between. The CDR3 runs 13 residues. CDR3 protein: CASSLAARYEQYF. Here the CDR3 DNA reads TGTGCCAGCAGCTTAGCGGCCCGTTACGAGCAGTACTTC.

The chain carries TRBV7-9 and TRBJ2-7, with TRBD2 matching 8 bases. CDR1 is SEHNR and CDR2 is FQNEAQ in the germline V gene (reference sequence). V shed 0 bases and J 3 bases; nucleotides not matched to a gene: 1. This CDR3 spans 14 amino acids. CDR3 DNA: TGTGCCAGCAGCTTAGCTAGCGGGAACTACGAGCAGTACTTC. This sequence encodes CASSLASGNYEQYF.

V usage is TRBV6-5 and J usage is TRBJ1-2; 12 positions match TRBD1. The CDR3 is made up of 15 amino acids. The V gene's germline CDR1 is MNHEY and CDR2 SVGAGI. V trimming: 4 bases; J trimming: 4 bases; junction bases outside the gene matches: 4. CDR3 nucleotides: TGTGCCAGCAGTTTGGGGACAGGGGGCGGCTATGGCTACACCTTC. Its translation is CASSLGTGGGYGYTF.

This clone appeared a few times. V is TRBV5-6 and J is TRBJ2-2; D ambiguous. The V and J ends lost 2 bases and 0 bases respectively, with 11 bases between them. This CDR3 is 16 amino acids long. CDR1 is SGHDT and CDR2 is YYEEEE in the germline V gene. The CDR3 spells CASSLGARTNTGELFF. CDR3 nucleotide sequence: TGTGCCAGCAGCTTAGGAGCGAGGACGAACACCGGGGAGCTGTTTTTT.

This rearrangement joins TRBV29-1 to TRBJ1-5; D is uncertain. CDR3 length: 17 residues. V lost 5 bases to trimming and J lost 1 base, with 21 bases between them. The germline V gene has CDR1 SQVTM and CDR2 ANQGSEA. CDR3 amino acids: CSVPPVVVRESNQPQHF. In nucleotides, the CDR3 is TGCAGCGTTCCCCCAGTGGTGGTGAGGGAAAGCAATCAGCCCCAGCATTTT.

The chain employs TRBV18 and TRBJ2-5, with 9 nucleotides matching TRBD1. The germline CDR1 and CDR2 sequences are KGHSH and LQKENI. J lost 4 bases, V lost 5 bases, and 5 bases had no gene match. CDR3 length: 14 amino acids. The CDR3 bases are TGTGCCAGCTCAAGGACAGGGGCGGGAGAGACCCAGTACTTC. Encoded protein: CASSRTGAGETQYF.

The chain is built from TRBV13 and TRBJ2-7; 9 nucleotides align to TRBD1. After removal of 1 base from V and 5 bases from J, the junction contained 3 bases not matched to a gene. Germline V gene lookup returns CDR1 PRHDT and CDR2 FYEKMQ (reference sequence). This CDR3 has 14 amino acids. CDR3 DNA sequence: TGTGCCAGCAGCTTAGTGGGACAGGGAAACGAGCAGTACTTC. Translation gives CASSLVGQGNEQYF.

The rearrangement joins TRBV2 to TRBJ2-2, with D possibly TRBD2 on 5 matching bases. V lost 6 bases and J lost 2, with 13 bases in between. The CDR3 totals 15 residues. CDR1 is SNHLY, CDR2 FYNNEI, per germline. CDR3: CASSSGNANTGELFF. For the CDR3, the DNA is TGTGCCAGCAGCTCCGGGAATGCTAACACCGGGGAGCTGTTTTTT.

The sample holds a few counts of this clone. The chain joins TRBV7-8 to TRBJ1-5; D not resolved. The CDR3 is 15 amino acids. Germline lookup yields CDR1 SGHVS and CDR2 FQNEAQ. Between the trimmed V and J ends, which lost 3 bases and 0 bases, there was a span of 9 bases. CDR3 coding DNA: TGTGCCAGCAGCTTGGCGACACCTAGCAATCAGCCCCAGCATTTT. Amino acid sequence: CASSLATPSNQPQHF.

The gene calls are TRBV5-6 and TRBJ2-5; 7 positions match TRBD1. The J segment lost 4 bases and the V segment lost 4 bases, leaving 7 bases of the junction unmatched. In germline, CDR1 is SGHDT, CDR2 YYEEEE. The CDR3 has 14 amino acids. Here the CDR3 DNA reads TGTGCCAGCAGCGTGACAGGGAGACGAGAGACCCAGTACTTC. Translating it yields CASSVTGRRETQYF.

J is TRBJ2-5 and V is TRBV7-9, with 16 bases aligning to TRBD2. The CDR3 spans 16 residues. The V and J ends lost 5 bases and 5 bases, in that order; junction bases with no gene match: 5. Germline CDR1 is SEHNR and CDR2 is FQNEAQ (reference sequence). This chain's CDR3 is CASSMGLAGGPETQYF. The CDR3 DNA reads as TGTGCCAGCAGCATGGGACTAGCGGGAGGGCCTGAGACCCAGTACTTC.

V is TRBV5-1 and J is TRBJ2-7; 7 positions agree with TRBD1. The CDR3 runs 15 residues. V shed 4 bases, J shed 3 bases, and the junction held 10 bases outside the gene matches. Germline-derived CDR1 and CDR2 are SGHRS and YFSETQ. The DNA of the CDR3 is TGCGCCAGCAGCCACTCCGGGACAGACATCTACGAGCAGTACTTC. This encodes CASSHSGTDIYEQYF.

This clone has only a few counts. The rearrangement links TRBV7-8 to TRBJ2-2; 12 bases are a match to TRBD2. This CDR3 is 16 amino acids long. Trimming took 4 bases from V and 7 from J; bases not matched to a gene: 7. The V gene's germline CDR1 is SGHVS and CDR2 FQNEAQ. This CDR3 is CASSSLAGGPGGELFF. DNA of the CDR3: TGTGCCAGCAGCTCCCTAGCGGGAGGGCCGGGCGGGGAGCTGTTTTTT.

This chain links TRBV6-5 with TRBJ2-3; 8 bases line up with TRBD1. Germline lookup yields CDR1 MNHEY and CDR2 SVGAGI. J was trimmed by 4 bases and V by 2 bases; bases with no gene match: 5. This CDR3 has 15 amino acids. The CDR3 DNA is TGTGCCAGCAGTTACGTAGGACAGGGATCAGATACGCAGTATTTT. This encodes CASSYVGQGSDTQYF.

The rearrangement uses TRBV7-9 and TRBJ2-5; 8 bases are a match to TRBD2. This CDR3 is 13 amino acids long. The germline CDR1 and CDR2 sequences are SEHNR and FQNEAQ (reference sequence). V was pared by 8 bases and J by 1 base, with 3 bases of the junction left unmatched. CDR3 in DNA: TGTGCCAGCCGGGGGGGGACCCAAGAGACCCAGTACTTC. Protein sequence: CASRGGTQETQYF.

Note on this clone: Germline is not matched at one junction end, which may reflect a read error. This chain joins TRBV10-3 and TRBJ2-5; perhaps TRBD2 as D (5 bases). Germline V lookup: CDR1 ENHRY, CDR2 SYGVKD. The CDR3 length is 14 residues. In DNA, the CDR3 is TGTGCCCTCAGACCCGATACTAGCCAAGAGACCCAGTACTTC. Its protein is CALRPDTSQETQYF.

A single count supports this clone. This chain uses TRBV12-5 with TRBJ1-1, with D unclear. V lost 5 bases and J 0 bases, leaving 13 bases between the germline ends. There are 15 residues in the CDR3. Germline assignment: CDR1 LGHNT and CDR2 FRNRAP. In DNA form, the CDR3 reads TGTGCTAGTGGTCGGGTTGGTCTCGTGAACACTGAAGCTTTCTTT. Translation: CASGRVGLVNTEAFF.

The J gene is TRBJ1-1, the V gene TRBV12-5; 7 bases align to TRBD1. Germline values: CDR1 LGHNT, CDR2 FRNRAP. Germline trimming cut 2 bases from V and 0 bases from J; bases unmatched to any gene: 6. The CDR3 loop spans 16 amino acids. CDR3 in amino acids: CASGLTEGAVNTEAFF. CDR3 DNA: TGTGCTAGTGGTTTGACGGAGGGGGCGGTGAACACTGAAGCTTTCTTT.

The V call is TRBV27, the J call TRBJ2-1; the D gene is possibly TRBD2 (6 bases). Deletions cut 5 bases from V and 0 bases from J, with 11 bases between. This CDR3 region has 15 residues. Germline CDR1 is MNHEY and CDR2 is SMNVEV (reference sequence). This CDR3 is CASSRSSGSYNEQFF. As DNA, the CDR3 is TGTGCCAGCAGTCGAAGTAGCGGCTCCTACAATGAGCAGTTCTTC.

This clone was detected only a few times. The chain employs TRBV11-2 and TRBJ1-2; maybe TRBD1 (5 bases). This CDR3 spans 14 amino acids. V dropped 0 bases and J dropped 4 bases, with 9 bases sitting between them. Per germline, CDR1 SGHAT and CDR2 FQNNGV. CDR3 region: CASSLDLGPYGYTF. The CDR3 bases are TGTGCCAGCAGCTTAGATCTGGGGCCCTATGGCTACACCTTC.

CDR3 region: CASSQVISNTGELFF. The CDR3 DNA reads as TGTGCCAGCAGCCAAGTCATTTCGAACACCGGGGAGCTGTTTTTT. This chain links TRBV14 with TRBJ2-2; D uncertain. Germline-derived CDR1 and CDR2 are SGHDN and FVKESK. V was clipped by 1 base and J by 0 bases, with 6 bases between them. The CDR3 has 15 amino acids.

The chain has TRBV30 and TRBJ2-5; D uncertain. TRBJ2-7 explains the end of the DNA better; the J call may be wrong. CDR3 length: 12 amino acids. Germline V lookup: CDR1 GTSNPN, CDR2 SVGIG (reference sequence). This CDR3 is CAWGPVQYEQYF. DNA for the CDR3: TGTGCCTGGGGGCCGGTTCAGTACGAGCAGTACTTC.

The chain recombines TRBV28 with TRBJ1-2; TRBD1 agrees at 9 bases. CDR1 is MDHEN, CDR2 SYDVKM, per germline. V trimming: 5 bases; J trimming: 8 bases; junction bases outside the gene matches: 9. The CDR3 has 14 amino acids. The CDR3 region is CASSQGQGLRGYTF. The CDR3 nucleotides read TGTGCCAGCAGTCAGGGACAGGGATTACGAGGCTACACCTTC.

This clone was seen more than once but under ten times. The J gene is TRBJ1-1, the V gene TRBV7-9; 7 nucleotides match TRBD1. V gave up 4 bases and J gave up 2 bases; unmatched junction bases: 10. The CDR3 consists of 16 residues. Germline-derived CDR1 and CDR2 are SEHNR and FQNEAQ (reference sequence). DNA for the CDR3: TGTGCCAGCAGCTCACACGGGACAGTCCCTAACACTGAAGCTTTCTTT. As protein: CASSSHGTVPNTEAFF.

The rearrangement uses TRBV28 and TRBJ1-2, with D unresolved. CDR3 length: 13 residues. Trimming shortened V by 5 bases and J by 6 bases, and 13 bases separated the two germline ends. CDR1 is MDHEN, CDR2 SYDVKM, per germline. The CDR3 DNA is TGTGCCAGCAGTCCACACGGGAGAGATGGCTACACCTTC. Translating gives CASSPHGRDGYTF.

This clone occurred once. The V gene is TRBV2, the J gene TRBJ2-2; D may be TRBD1 (5 bases). This CDR3 has 13 amino acids. Trimming left V 8 bases short and J 5 bases short, with 12 bases between. Germline loops: CDR1 SNHLY, CDR2 FYNNEI. The CDR3 reads CASGDTGTGELFF. The CDR3 nucleotides read TGTGCCAGCGGCGATACAGGAACCGGGGAGCTGTTTTTT.